The clone carrying this T cell receptor beta chain was observed a handful of times. The germline V and J ends were trimmed by 1 base and 3 bases, with 7 bases remaining between them. CDR1 and CDR2 from the germline V gene are SGHTA and FQGNSA. This CDR3 is built from 13 residues. The data are from a study of Graves' ophthalmopathy and Graves' hyperthyroidism. RNA transcripts served as template for amplifying TCR beta CDR3 sequences. HTBI primers were used in a first-round RT-PCR, which preceded a second-round multiplex PCR. MiXCR, run by TCRdb on the multiplex PCR reads, gives a single entry per CDR3 protein. Of 200,000 to 300,000 distinct CDR3 sequences listed, less than 55% are singletons.

The sample comprised peripheral blood. The receptor comes from an adult man with Graves' ophthalmopathy. The chain combines TRBV7-2 with TRBJ2-7; no clear D gene. CDR3 sequence: CASSLDTLYEQYF. CDR3 DNA: TGTGCCAGCAGCTTAGACACCCTCTACGAGCAGTACTTC.